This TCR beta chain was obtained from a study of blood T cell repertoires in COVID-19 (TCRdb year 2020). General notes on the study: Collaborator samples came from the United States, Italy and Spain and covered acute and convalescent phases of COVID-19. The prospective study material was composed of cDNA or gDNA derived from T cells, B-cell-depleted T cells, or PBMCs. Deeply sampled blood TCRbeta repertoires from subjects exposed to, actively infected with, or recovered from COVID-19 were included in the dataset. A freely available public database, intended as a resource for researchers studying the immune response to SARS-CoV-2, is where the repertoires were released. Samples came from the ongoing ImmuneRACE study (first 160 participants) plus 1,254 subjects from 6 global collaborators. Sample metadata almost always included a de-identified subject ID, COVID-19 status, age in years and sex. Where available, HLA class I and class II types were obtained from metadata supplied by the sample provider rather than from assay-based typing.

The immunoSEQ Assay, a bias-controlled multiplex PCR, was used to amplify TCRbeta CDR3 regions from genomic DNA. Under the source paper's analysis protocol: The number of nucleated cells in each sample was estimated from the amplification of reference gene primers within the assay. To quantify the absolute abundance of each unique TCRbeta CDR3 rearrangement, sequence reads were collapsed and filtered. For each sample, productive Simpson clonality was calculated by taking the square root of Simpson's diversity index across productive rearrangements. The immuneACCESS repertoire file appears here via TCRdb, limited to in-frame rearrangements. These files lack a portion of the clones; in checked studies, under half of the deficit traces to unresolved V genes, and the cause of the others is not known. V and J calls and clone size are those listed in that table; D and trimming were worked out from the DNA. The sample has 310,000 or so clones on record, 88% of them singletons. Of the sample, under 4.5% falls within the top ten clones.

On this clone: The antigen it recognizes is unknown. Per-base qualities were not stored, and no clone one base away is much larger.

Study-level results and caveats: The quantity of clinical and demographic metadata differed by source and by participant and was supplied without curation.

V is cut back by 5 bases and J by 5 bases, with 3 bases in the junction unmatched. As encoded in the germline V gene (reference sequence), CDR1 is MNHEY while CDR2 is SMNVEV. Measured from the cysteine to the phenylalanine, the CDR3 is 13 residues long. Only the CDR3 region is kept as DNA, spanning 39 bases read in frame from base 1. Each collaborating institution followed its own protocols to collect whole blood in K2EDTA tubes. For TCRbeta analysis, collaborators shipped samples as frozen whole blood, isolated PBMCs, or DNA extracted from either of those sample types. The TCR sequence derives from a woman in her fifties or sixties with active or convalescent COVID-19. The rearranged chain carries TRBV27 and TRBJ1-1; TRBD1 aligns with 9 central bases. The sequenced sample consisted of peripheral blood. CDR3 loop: CASSAQGATEAFF. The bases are TGTGCCAGCAGTGCACAGGGGGCTACTGAAGCTTTCTTT.